The T cell receptor beta chain under discussion was sequenced for a study of CD8 T cells in Susac syndrome. It was with random hexamers that 0.5 to 1 ug RNA was reverse transcribed. The method of amplification for TCR beta CDR3 was immunoSEQ multiplex PCR, covering 54 Vbeta and 13 Jbeta. MiXCR was run by TCRdb on the immunoSEQ multiplex PCR reads, yielding one entry per CDR3 protein. Here the sample spans about 150,000 distinct CDR3 sequences, over 95% being singletons. While CD8+ and CD4+ T cells were isolated negatively, TEMRA cells were enriched by FACS. Germline CDR1 reads SQVTM; CDR2 reads ANQGSEA. The CDR3 is made up of 12 amino acids. The V end lost 6 bases, the J end lost 5 bases, and 13 bases lay between the germline ends. This clonotype was seen just once.

V and J are TRBV29-1 and TRBJ1-1; D remains ambiguous. This TCR was sampled from a human donor with multiple sclerosis. The sample consisted of CD8+ T cells from PBMCs. The CDR3 DNA follows: TGCAGCGTATCGGGAAGGAGGACTGAAGCTTTCTTT. Translated, it gives CSVSGRRTEAFF.